This passage covers 32 T cell receptor beta chains from one sample sequenced in a study of siplizumab effects on memory and regulatory T cells. TCRdb's table, derived via immunoSEQ multiplex PCR, lists solely in-frame clones and lacks some. Among over 100,000 clones, about 93% were seen once, and the ten largest hold approximately 0.62%. Material for sequencing was Tregs sorted from blood. Receptor source: a human donor in good health.

This clone was observed a few times. V and J are TRBV4-1 and TRBJ1-1; D possibly corresponds to TRBD1 (6 bases). The germline CDR1 and CDR2 sequences are MGHRA and YSYEKL. Deletions cut 4 bases from V and 4 bases from J, with 19 bases between. The CDR3 covers 16 residues. CDR3 in DNA: TGCGCCAGCAGCCTCCCTAGGGGGGCGTTGGGCACTGAAGCTTTCTTT. It codes for CASSLPRGALGTEAFF.

The rearrangement links TRBV18 to TRBJ1-2; 7 nucleotides agree with TRBD1. Trimming took 2 bases from V and 4 from J; bases not matched to a gene: 4. The CDR3 loop spans 14 amino acids. Germline V lookup: CDR1 KGHSH, CDR2 LQKENI. The CDR3 sequence is CASSPDRVTYGYTF. CDR3 in DNA: TGTGCCAGCTCACCAGACAGGGTGACCTATGGCTACACCTTC. Variable domain in full (rest from reference TRBV18 and TRBJ1-2): NAGVMQNPRHLVRRRGQEARLRCSPMKGHSHVYWYRQLPEEGLKFMVYLQKENIIDESGMPKERFSAEFPKEGPSILRIQQVVRGDSAAYFCASSPDRVTYGYTFGSGTRLTVV.

The chain employs TRBV14 and TRBJ1-1; D ambiguous. Germline V gene data show CDR1 as SGHDN and CDR2 as FVKESK. Trimming pared 2 bases from V and 8 bases from J, leaving 12 bases between. CDR3 length: 13 amino acids. The CDR3 coding sequence is TGTGCCAGCAGCCAAACAGACCTGTACGAAGCTTTCTTT. Its protein is CASSQTDLYEAFF.

V usage is TRBV5-5 and J usage is TRBJ1-6; TRBD1 matches 10 bases. The CDR3 consists of 13 residues. V lost 6 bases, J lost 8 bases, and 2 bases stayed unmatched. Germline values: CDR1 SGHKS, CDR2 YYEKEE (reference sequence). The CDR3 DNA is TGTGCCAGCACCGGACAGGGGGATTCACCCCTCCACTTT. Protein sequence: CASTGQGDSPLHF.

The rearrangement links TRBV6-5 to TRBJ2-1; possibly TRBD1 for D (6 bases). CDR3 length equals 15 residues. Germline values: CDR1 MNHEY, CDR2 SVGAGI. The ends were cut back, 5 bases at V and 6 bases at J, with 17 bases in the middle. CDR3 region: CASSRDTAPSNEQFF. CDR3 sequence (DNA): TGTGCCAGCAGTCGGGACACCGCTCCTTCCAATGAGCAGTTCTTC.

The rearrangement links TRBV6-5 to TRBJ2-7, with TRBD1 identical over 10 bases. This CDR3 is built from 15 residues. V was pared by 0 bases and J by 3 bases, with 2 bases of the junction left unmatched. Looked up from germline, CDR1 is MNHEY and CDR2 is SVGAGI. CDR3 nucleotides: TGTGCCAGCAGTTACTCCGGGACAGGGGTCTACGAGCAGTACTTC. Protein product: CASSYSGTGVYEQYF.

The chain has TRBV30 and TRBJ2-7; a weak D match, TRBD1 (5 bases). In germline, CDR1 is GTSNPN, CDR2 SVGIG (reference sequence). The CDR3 has 11 residues. V was cut by 2 bases and J by 7 bases, with 9 bases left in between. The CDR3 DNA follows: TGTGCCTGGAGTTTAACAGGAGAGCAGTACTTC. Its translation: CAWSLTGEQYF.

The chain couples TRBV9 to TRBJ2-7, with TRBD1 as a possible D gene (6 bases). Germline CDR1 reads SGDLS; CDR2 reads YYNGEE. The V end lost 4 bases, the J end lost 4 bases, and 18 bases lay between the germline ends. The CDR3 runs 15 residues. The CDR3 DNA is TGTGCCAGCAGCAGACAGGAAGGGTGGACTTACGAGCAGTACTTC. Translated: CASSRQEGWTYEQYF.

The chain employs TRBV19 and TRBJ1-2; the D gene is possibly TRBD1 (6 bases). Trimming took off 5 bases at V and 7 bases at J, with 20 bases between the two ends. This CDR3 comprises 15 residues. Germline values: CDR1 LNHDA, CDR2 SQIVND (reference sequence). The CDR3 sequence is CASSATSGASGGYTF. The CDR3 nucleotides read TGTGCCAGTAGTGCGACTTCGGGGGCGTCGGGTGGCTACACCTTC.

The V and J genes are TRBV18 and TRBJ1-1; D may be TRBD1 (6 bases). Trimming took 6 bases from V and 6 from J, leaving 11 bases between them. Germline V lookup: CDR1 KGHSH, CDR2 LQKENI. The CDR3 is 12 residues long. The CDR3 coding sequence is TGTGCCAGCTCGAGACAGGCGGCTGAAGCTTTCTTT. Translating gives CASSRQAAEAFF.

This chain joins TRBV5-1 and TRBJ1-1, with 9 bases fitting TRBD1. The CDR3 contains 13 residues. V lost 5 bases, J lost 7 bases, and 6 bases stayed unmatched. From germline, CDR1 is SGHRS and CDR2 YFSETQ. The CDR3: CASRPDRGSEAFF. The CDR3 region has the DNA TGCGCCAGCAGACCGGACAGGGGAAGTGAAGCTTTCTTT.

This chain connects TRBV4-1 to TRBJ2-1, with 14 bases identical to TRBD2. J gave up 5 bases and V 5 bases, and 5 bases lay outside the gene matches. Germline lookup yields CDR1 MGHRA and CDR2 YSYEKL. There are 16 residues in the CDR3. CDR3: CASSYRTSGGNNEQFF. The CDR3, as DNA: TGCGCCAGCAGCTATCGGACTAGCGGGGGGAACAATGAGCAGTTCTTC.

The V call is TRBV7-8, the J call TRBJ2-7, with 11 bases fitting TRBD2. Germline-derived CDR1 and CDR2 are SGHVS and FQNEAQ. The CDR3 extends over 15 amino acids. Unmatched junction bases numbered 3, after V lost 4 bases and J lost 1 base. Here the CDR3 DNA reads TGTGCCAGCAGCTCCATAGCGGGAGGGTCCTACGAGCAGTACTTC. Its translation is CASSSIAGGSYEQYF.

V usage is TRBV19 and J usage is TRBJ2-3, with 8 bases lining up with TRBD2. V lost 6 bases and J lost 5; bases outside the gene matches: 7. The germline gives CDR1 LNHDA, CDR2 SQIVND (reference sequence). The CDR3 is made up of 14 amino acids. Written as DNA, the CDR3 is TGTGCCAGTAGACGTGGACTAGCAGGAGATACGCAGTATTTT. This translates into CASRRGLAGDTQYF. Filled out from reference TRBV19 and TRBJ2-3, the complete variable domain reads DGGITQSPKYLFRKEGQNVTLSCEQNLNHDAMYWYRQDPGQGLRLIYYSQIVNDFQKGDIAEGYSVSREKKESFPLTVTSAQKNPTAFYLCASRRGLAGDTQYFGPGTRLTVL.

V is TRBV7-9 and J is TRBJ2-7; 9 positions match TRBD2. Germline V CDR1 and CDR2: SEHNR, FQNEAQ (reference sequence). V dropped 5 bases and J dropped 6; count of bases not matched to a gene: 5. The CDR3 is 13 residues long. CDR3 nucleotides: TGTGCCAGCAGCGCCGGACTAGCGATCGAGCAGTACTTC. It encodes CASSAGLAIEQYF. The variable domain in full, with the rest retrieved from reference TRBV7-9 and TRBJ2-7, is DTGVSQNPRHKITKRGQNVTFRCDPISEHNRLYWYRQTLGQGPEFLTYFQNEAQLEKSRLLSDRFSAERPKGSFSTLEIQRTEQGDSAMYLCASSAGLAIEQYFGPGTRLTVT.

The chain joins TRBV5-1 to TRBJ2-3, with 8 nucleotides matching TRBD2. Germline V gives CDR1 SGHRS, CDR2 YFSETQ. This CDR3 is built from 15 residues. The trim removed 4 bases at V and 1 base at J, leaving 5 bases unmatched. The CDR3 spells CASSDTSGGTDTQYF. As DNA, the CDR3 is TGCGCCAGCAGCGACACTAGCGGAGGCACAGATACGCAGTATTTT.

This clone came up once. CDR3 bases: TGTGCCAGTAGTATTATGGGGAACTATGGCTACACCTTC. It is translated as CASSIMGNYGYTF. The chain uses TRBV19 and TRBJ1-2; D ambiguous. V was shortened by 3 bases and J by 2 bases, with 7 bases between the two germline ends. The CDR3 is 13 residues long. Germline-derived CDR1 and CDR2 are LNHDA and SQIVND (reference sequence).

The J gene is TRBJ2-5, the V gene TRBV11-3; TRBD2 agrees at 11 bases. This CDR3 has 16 residues. Germline CDR1 and CDR2: SGHNT and YENEEA. V trimming: 1 base; J trimming: 5 bases; junction bases outside the gene matches: 6. The CDR3 region is CASSLVGSGRVETQYF. CDR3 nucleotide sequence: TGTGCCAGCAGCTTAGTCGGTAGCGGGAGGGTCGAGACCCAGTACTTC.

This clone is a singleton in its sample. V usage is TRBV28 and J usage is TRBJ2-7; D is perhaps TRBD1 or TRBD2 (5 bases each). The V gene's germline CDR1 is MDHEN and CDR2 SYDVKM. The CDR3 has 14 amino acids. The V gene lost 7 bases and the J gene lost 2 bases, with 15 bases spanning the gap. DNA of the CDR3: TGTGCCAGCACCAAACCGGGACGGCCCTACGAGCAGTACTTC. Translated: CASTKPGRPYEQYF.

The chain carries TRBV6-1 and TRBJ1-4, with D uncertain. V lost 8 bases and J lost 6, with 16 bases in between. The CDR3 sequence is 14 residues long. Looked up from germline, CDR1 is MNHNS and CDR2 is SASEGT. The CDR3 DNA sequence: TGTGCCAGCCTTCAGCCCCTTGGGTATGAAAAACTGTTTTTT. Translated, it gives CASLQPLGYEKLFF.

J is TRBJ2-7 and V is TRBV6-6; TRBD2 might be the D (6 bases). This CDR3 contains 15 residues. Germline V gives CDR1 MNHNY, CDR2 SVGAGI (reference sequence). V gave up 6 bases and J gave up 0 bases, with 15 bases separating them. The CDR3 protein is CASRIPGSSSYEQYF. The CDR3 DNA reads TGTGCCAGCAGAATACCCGGGAGTTCCTCCTACGAGCAGTACTTC.

The chain employs TRBV6-5 and TRBJ2-3; unclear D gene. With 1 base removed from V and 7 bases from J, the gap between germline ends came to 18 bases. The CDR3 totals 16 residues. The V gene's germline CDR1 is MNHEY and CDR2 SVGAGI. The CDR3 region is CASSYLHPSYSNTQYF. The CDR3 DNA reads as TGTGCCAGCAGTTACTTGCATCCATCCTATAGCAATACGCAGTATTTT.

This clone was observed once. The chain carries TRBV7-9 and TRBJ1-1; D unclear. Germline V gives CDR1 SEHNR, CDR2 FQNEAQ (reference sequence). The CDR3 has 13 residues. V was shortened by 2 bases and J by 4 bases, with 8 bases between the two germline ends. The CDR3 region is CASSLIPGTEAFF. The CDR3 DNA sequence: TGTGCCAGCAGCTTAATACCGGGCACTGAAGCTTTCTTT.

This clone showed up just once. The chain couples TRBV7-2 to TRBJ2-5, with 11 bases that match TRBD2. J lost 4 bases, V lost 1 base, and 5 bases had no gene match. The CDR3 sequence is 16 residues long. In germline, CDR1 is SGHTA, CDR2 FQGNSA. This chain's CDR3 is CASSLVVAGGRETQYF. The CDR3 DNA follows: TGTGCCAGCAGCTTAGTGGTAGCGGGAGGGCGAGAGACCCAGTACTTC.

The chain is built from TRBV5-1 and TRBJ1-6, with unresolved D. Germline CDR1 and CDR2: SGHRS and YFSETQ. Trimming cost V 0 bases and J 6 bases, with 7 bases left between them. This CDR3 comprises 14 residues. CDR3 nucleotide sequence: TGCGCCAGCAGCTTGGTTGGCAGTAATTCACCCCTCCACTTT. Translation: CASSLVGSNSPLHF.

This clone was seen just once. The chain has TRBV5-5 and TRBJ1-3; 8 bases fit TRBD1. Trimming took 2 bases from V and 2 from J; bases not matched to a gene: 3. The CDR3 has 15 amino acids. Germline V gene data show CDR1 as SGHKS and CDR2 as YYEKEE (reference sequence). The CDR3 DNA reads TGTGCCAGCAGCTTAAGGACAGGGACTGGAAACACCATATATTTT. This sequence encodes CASSLRTGTGNTIYF. Complete variable domain (other parts from reference TRBV5-5 and TRBJ1-3): DAGVTQSPTHLIKTRGQQVTLRCSPISGHKSVSWYQQVLGQGPQFIFQYYEKEERGRGNFPDRFSARQFPNYSSELNVNALLLGDSALYLCASSLRTGTGNTIYFGEGSWLTVV.

The rearrangement joins TRBV19 to TRBJ2-1; no clear D gene. V dropped 3 bases and J dropped 9 bases, with 15 bases sitting between them. CDR1 LNHDA and CDR2 SQIVND come from the germline V gene (reference sequence). The CDR3 length is 14 residues. CDR3 coding DNA: TGTGCCAGTAGTATGAAGGCTAGGTGGTGTGAGCAGTTCTTC. Translating gives CASSMKARWCEQFF.

J is TRBJ2-1 and V is TRBV20-1; no firm D call. Germline CDR1 DFQATT, CDR2 SNEGSKA (reference sequence). The CDR3 consists of 11 residues. V lost 6 bases, J lost 7 bases, and 10 bases lay in between. The CDR3 loop is CSARSLNEQFF. Here the CDR3 DNA reads TGCAGTGCCCGAAGTCTGAATGAGCAGTTCTTC.

The V and J genes are TRBV7-9 and TRBJ2-3; TRBD2 aligns across 10 bases. Losses at the gene ends were 2 bases for V and 2 bases for J; bases not matched to a gene: 7. CDR1 and CDR2 (germline): SEHNR, FQNEAQ (reference sequence). The CDR3 runs 17 residues. The CDR3 nucleotides read TGTGCCAGCAGCTTAAGGCCTAGCGGGGGATCCACAGATACGCAGTATTTT. It is translated as CASSLRPSGGSTDTQYF. Combining the CDR3 with reference TRBV7-9 and TRBJ2-3 gives the whole variable domain DTGVSQNPRHKITKRGQNVTFRCDPISEHNRLYWYRQTLGQGPEFLTYFQNEAQLEKSRLLSDRFSAERPKGSFSTLEIQRTEQGDSAMYLCASSLRPSGGSTDTQYFGPGTRLTVL.

The CDR3 DNA reads as TGTGCCAGCAGGAGGACCAGTGAAGCTTTCTTT. As protein: CASRRTSEAFF. The chain couples TRBV7-2 to TRBJ1-1, with D hard to call. The CDR3 covers 11 residues. The germline V gene has CDR1 SGHTA and CDR2 FQGNSA. V shed 6 bases and J shed 7 bases, with 9 bases lying between them.

The CDR3 loop reads CASSYLAGAWQETQYF. CDR3 DNA: TGTGCCAGCAGTTATCTAGCGGGAGCATGGCAAGAGACCCAGTACTTC. The chain is built from TRBV6-5 and TRBJ2-5; 10 nucleotides match TRBD2. CDR1 MNHEY and CDR2 SVGAGI come from the germline V gene. V lost 3 bases to trimming and J lost 2 bases; unmatched junction nucleotides: 6. The CDR3 totals 16 residues.

The chain employs TRBV14 and TRBJ2-1; perhaps TRBD1 as D (6 bases). CDR3 length equals 14 residues. With 1 base removed from V and 5 bases from J, the gap between germline ends came to 9 bases. The germline V gene encodes CDR1 SGHDN and CDR2 FVKESK. In DNA, the CDR3 is TGTGCCAGCAGCCAAGTTTGGACAGACAATGAGCAGTTCTTC. As protein: CASSQVWTDNEQFF.